These 14 T cell receptor beta chains were all obtained from the same sample, sequenced in a study of graft-versus-host responses after intestinal transplantation. The repertoire was sequenced with immunoSEQ multiplex PCR; TCRdb's copy has only in-frame clones and lacks some. This table has some 43,000 clones, less than 95% appearing once. The specimen comprised PBMCs, sampled approximately 350 days after intestinal transplant. The receptors originated from a human patient who received an intestinal transplant, so some T cells may come from the graft donor.

The chain employs TRBV9 and TRBJ2-5, with D tentatively TRBD2 (5 bases). The V and J ends lost 2 bases and 4 bases respectively, with 9 bases between them. CDR3 length: 13 amino acids. From germline, CDR1 is SGDLS and CDR2 YYNGEE. Here the CDR3 reads CASSVRVGETQYF. For the CDR3, the DNA is TGTGCCAGCAGCGTGAGGGTTGGAGAGACCCAGTACTTC.

The genes are TRBV28 and TRBJ1-1; D is unresolved. Per germline, CDR1 MDHEN and CDR2 SYDVKM. V lost 1 base to trimming and J lost 9 bases, with 6 bases between them. The CDR3 is made up of 11 amino acids. This CDR3 reads CASSLLGQAFF. In nucleotides, the CDR3 is TGTGCCAGCAGTTTATTAGGACAAGCTTTCTTT.

This sequence joins TRBV5-1 and TRBJ2-3; no clear D. Trimming left V 6 bases short and J 2 bases short, with 13 bases between. Per the germline V gene, CDR1 is SGHRS and CDR2 is YFSETQ. CDR3 length equals 14 residues. CDR3 sequence reads: CASKTLPSTDTQYF. CDR3 bases: TGCGCCAGCAAAACTCTCCCGTCCACAGATACGCAGTATTTT. The whole variable domain, remainder taken from reference TRBV5-1 and TRBJ2-3, is KAGVTQTPRYLIKTRGQQVTLSCSPISGHRSVSWYQQTPGQGLQFLFEYFSETQRNKGNFPGRFSGRQFSNSRSEMNVSTLELGDSALYLCASKTLPSTDTQYFGPGTRLTVL.

V usage is TRBV6-5 and J usage is TRBJ1-4, with D possibly TRBD1 on 6 matching bases. The CDR3 has 15 amino acids. Germline V lookup: CDR1 MNHEY, CDR2 SVGAGI. The V gene lost 6 bases and the J gene lost 2 bases, with 13 bases spanning the gap. CDR3: CASREAGVTNEKLFF. The DNA for the CDR3 is TGTGCCAGCAGGGAGGCAGGGGTTACTAATGAAAAACTGTTTTTT.

This clone was seen once. This sequence joins TRBV9 and TRBJ2-3, with D possibly TRBD1 on 5 matching bases. V gave up 2 bases and J gave up 1 base, with 8 bases separating them. The CDR3 has 14 residues. The V gene's germline CDR1 is SGDLS and CDR2 YYNGEE. The CDR3 sequence: CASSVRVGTDTQYF. The DNA for the CDR3 is TGTGCCAGCAGCGTCAGGGTTGGCACAGATACGCAGTATTTT.

The V and J genes are TRBV7-6 and TRBJ1-5, with D perhaps matching TRBD1 (6 bases). There are 14 residues in the CDR3. Germline V CDR1 and CDR2: SGHVS, FNYEAQ. Between the trimmed V and J ends, which lost 5 bases and 6 bases, there was a span of 14 bases. DNA of the CDR3: TGTGCCAGCAGCGCTCAAGGGGGGGTTCAGCCCCAGCATTTT. Encoded protein: CASSAQGGVQPQHF. The entire variable domain, with the rest obtained from reference TRBV7-6 and TRBJ1-5, is as follows: GAGVSQSPRYKVTKRGQDVALRCDPISGHVSLYWYRQALGQGPEFLTYFNYEAQQDKSGLPNDRFSAERPEGSISTLTIQRTEQRDSAMYRCASSAQGGVQPQHFGDGTRLSIL.

The rearrangement links TRBV2 to TRBJ2-7; the match to TRBD1 covers 9 bases. This CDR3 spans 13 amino acids. Germline CDR1 and CDR2: SNHLY and FYNNEI. The V and J ends lost 9 bases and 0 bases, in that order; junction bases with no gene match: 3. CDR3 region: CARKTGGSYEQYF. CDR3 in DNA: TGTGCCAGAAAGACAGGGGGCTCCTACGAGCAGTACTTC.

The rearrangement uses TRBV7-9 and TRBJ2-7; tentatively, D is TRBD1 (6 bases). The V gene lost 2 bases and the J gene lost 3 bases, with 11 bases spanning the gap. CDR3 length: 14 amino acids. CDR1 is SEHNR and CDR2 is FQNEAQ in the germline V gene (reference sequence). Written as DNA, the CDR3 is TGTGCCAGCAGCTTAAGCGGACAGATCTACGAGCAGTACTTC. The encoded protein is CASSLSGQIYEQYF.

The chain has TRBV7-2 and TRBJ2-1; D assignment may be TRBD1 or TRBD2 (5 bases each). Trimming took off 6 bases at V and 2 bases at J, with 14 bases between the two ends. CDR3 length equals 15 residues. The V gene's germline CDR1 is SGHTA and CDR2 FQGNSA. CDR3 region: CASSRGTEAYNEQFF. The CDR3 nucleotides are TGTGCCAGCAGTCGAGGGACCGAGGCCTACAATGAGCAGTTCTTC.

This clone has just one count. The chain links TRBV9 to TRBJ1-3; D is perhaps TRBD1 (6 bases). V dropped 2 bases and J dropped 3 bases, with 9 bases sitting between them. The CDR3 is 14 amino acids. Germline V gene lookup returns CDR1 SGDLS and CDR2 YYNGEE. The DNA of the CDR3 is TGTGCCAGCAGCGTGGGGACAAGTGGAAACACCATATATTTT. This encodes CASSVGTSGNTIYF. Full variable domain (outside the CDR3, taken from reference TRBV9 and TRBJ1-3): DSGVTQTPKHLITATGQRVTLRCSPRSGDLSVYWYQQSLDQGLQFLIQYYNGEERAKGNILERFSAQQFPDLHSELNLSSLELGDSALYFCASSVGTSGNTIYFGEGSWLTVV.

This chain joins TRBV9 and TRBJ2-2, with D perhaps matching TRBD2 (6 bases). V lost 2 bases and J lost 5, with 13 bases in between. The CDR3 totals 15 residues. CDR1 is SGDLS and CDR2 is YYNGEE in the germline V gene. The CDR3 here is CASSVEGRRTGELFF. The CDR3 DNA reads as TGTGCCAGCAGCGTGGAGGGGCGCAGGACCGGGGAGCTGTTTTTT.

The V call is TRBV7-6, the J call TRBJ2-1; no firm D call. The V gene's germline CDR1 is SGHVS and CDR2 FNYEAQ. V lost 5 bases and J lost 0, with 14 bases in between. CDR3 length: 16 amino acids. The CDR3 is CASSETPPSSYNEQFF. CDR3 nucleotide sequence: TGTGCCAGCAGCGAGACCCCCCCGAGCTCCTACAATGAGCAGTTCTTC.

The rearrangement joins TRBV29-1 to TRBJ2-1, with D maybe TRBD1 (6 bases). The length of the CDR3 is 13 residues. The germline V gene has CDR1 SQVTM and CDR2 ANQGSEA. Trimming shortened V by 0 bases and J by 9 bases, and 12 bases separated the two germline ends. The CDR3 here is CSVEEIQGGEQFF. The CDR3 DNA reads TGCAGCGTTGAAGAGATACAGGGCGGTGAGCAGTTCTTC.

This sequence joins TRBV28 and TRBJ2-7; D perhaps matches TRBD2 (6 bases). The germline V gene has CDR1 MDHEN and CDR2 SYDVKM. This CDR3 contains 16 residues. The ends were cut back, 3 bases at V and 1 base at J, with 16 bases in the middle. This CDR3 is CASSFERGGESYEQYF. CDR3 DNA sequence: TGTGCCAGCAGTTTTGAGAGGGGCGGGGAGTCCTACGAGCAGTACTTC.